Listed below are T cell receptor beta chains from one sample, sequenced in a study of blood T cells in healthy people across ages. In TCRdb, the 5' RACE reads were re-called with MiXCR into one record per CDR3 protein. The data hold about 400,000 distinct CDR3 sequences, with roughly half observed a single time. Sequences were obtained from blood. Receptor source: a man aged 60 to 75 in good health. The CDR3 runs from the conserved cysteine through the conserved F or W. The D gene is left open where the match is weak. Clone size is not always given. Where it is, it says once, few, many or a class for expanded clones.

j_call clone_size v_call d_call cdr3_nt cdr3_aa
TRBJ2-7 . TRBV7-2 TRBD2 TGTGCCAGCAGCCACGGACTAGCGGGAGGCTCCTACGAGCAGTACTTC CASSHGLAGGSYEQYF
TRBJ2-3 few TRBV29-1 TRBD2 TGCAGCGTCTCTAGCGGGAGCACAGATACGCAGTATTTT CSVSSGSTDTQYF
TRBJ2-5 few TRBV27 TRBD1 TGTGCCAGCAGTATTACAGGGGGTCGGGAGACCCAGTACTTC CASSITGGRETQYF
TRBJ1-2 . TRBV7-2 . TGTGCCAGCAGCCATCAGGGGATGGGGCACTATGGCTACACCTTC CASSHQGMGHYGYTF
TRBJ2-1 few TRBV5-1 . TGCGCCAGCAGCTCCGTGGGGGGTGTATACGATGAGCAGTTCTTC CASSSVGGVYDEQFF
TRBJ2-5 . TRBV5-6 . TGTGCCAGCACCCAGAACCTAAAAGAGACCCAGTACTTC CASTQNLKETQYF
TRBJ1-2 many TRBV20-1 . TGCAGTGCTAGAGACAGGGAGGGGAATGGCTACACCTTC CSARDREGNGYTF
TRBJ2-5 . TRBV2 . TGTGCCAGCACTCGAAGGAGGGGGGAGACCCAGTACTTC CASTRRRGETQYF
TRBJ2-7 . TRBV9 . TGTGCCAGCAGCGTAAGCGGAGGGAGCTCCTACGAGCAGTACTTC CASSVSGGSSYEQYF
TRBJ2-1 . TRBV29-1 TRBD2 TGCAGCGTTTTACTAGCGGACAACAATGAGCAGTTCTTC CSVLLADNNEQFF
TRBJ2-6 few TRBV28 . TGTGCCTCCCGGAGCTCTGGGGCCAACGTCCTGACTTTC CASRSSGANVLTF
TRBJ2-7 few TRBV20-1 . TGCAGTGCTAGAGATCCGGCGGCTAGCTCCTACGAGCAGTACTTC CSARDPAASSYEQYF
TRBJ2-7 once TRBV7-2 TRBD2 TGTGCCAGCAGCTCCCAGCGGGGGCCCCACCACGAGCAGTACTTC CASSSQRGPHHEQYF
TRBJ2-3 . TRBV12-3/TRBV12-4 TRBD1 TGTACCAGCAGGTGGACAGGGGGCACAGATACGCAGTATTTT CTSRWTGGTDTQYF
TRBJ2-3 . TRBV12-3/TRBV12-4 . TGTGCCAGCACCCCTCAGGGCTTAGGGAGCACAGATACGCAGTATTTT CASTPQGLGSTDTQYF
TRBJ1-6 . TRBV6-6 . TGTGCCAGCACACATACATTGAATTCACCCCCCCACTTT CASTHTLNSPPHF
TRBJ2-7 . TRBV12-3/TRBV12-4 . TGTGCCAGCGGTCAAACGGCCTACGAGCAGTACTTC CASGQTAYEQYF
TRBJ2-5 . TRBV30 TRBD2 TGTGCCTGGAGTTCGGGGGGGGCAAATCAAGAGACCCAGTACTTC CAWSSGGANQETQYF
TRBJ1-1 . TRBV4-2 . TGTGCCAGCAGCCAAGGGCAGGGAGAGGCTTTCTTT CASSQGQGEAFF
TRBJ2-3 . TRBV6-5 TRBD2 TGTGCCAGCAGTAGTCGGGGGGTCGCACCCATAGATACGCAGTATTTT CASSSRGVAPIDTQYF
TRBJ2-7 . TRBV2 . TGTGCCAGCAACCCTGGGGCCAGAAACTACGAGCAGTACTTC CASNPGARNYEQYF
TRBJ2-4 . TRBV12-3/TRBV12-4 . TGTGCCAGCAGCGGGGGGCGTTCCAAAAACATTCAGTACTTC CASSGGRSKNIQYF
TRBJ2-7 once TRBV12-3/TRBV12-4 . TGTGCCAGCAGCCCAGGACCTTTGAGGGACGAGCAGTACTTC CASSPGPLRDEQYF
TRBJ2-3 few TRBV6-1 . TGTGCCAGCAGCCCACTTGTTGGCTGGACCAAAGGCACAGATACGCAGTATTTT CASSPLVGWTKGTDTQYF
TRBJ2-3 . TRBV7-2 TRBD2 TGTGCCAGCAGCTTTTCCGGGACTAGCGGAAACACAGATACGCAGTATTTT CASSFSGTSGNTDTQYF
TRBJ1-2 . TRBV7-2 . TGTGCCAGCGCAGAGCCGGGGCCCTATGGCTACACCTTC CASAEPGPYGYTF
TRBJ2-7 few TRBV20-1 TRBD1 TGCAGTGCTAGAAGCGACGGGACAGCCCTCTCCTACGAGCAGTACTTC CSARSDGTALSYEQYF
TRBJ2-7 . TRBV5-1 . TGCGCCAGCAGTCAGGGACCCAGCTCCTACGAGCAGTACTTC CASSQGPSSYEQYF
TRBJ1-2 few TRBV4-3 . TGCGCCAGCAGCCAACAGGAGGGCTATGGCTACACCTTC CASSQQEGYGYTF
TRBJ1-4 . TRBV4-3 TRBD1 TGCGCCAGCAGATCCGGGACAGCGAAAACTAATGAAAAACTGTTTTTT CASRSGTAKTNEKLFF
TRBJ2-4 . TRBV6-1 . TGTGCCAGAAGTGAAAATACTGTTGGCGTTCAACGATTAGCCAAAAACATTCAGTACTTC CARSENTVGVQRLAKNIQYF
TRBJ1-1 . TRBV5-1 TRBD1 TGCGCCAGCAGCCTCCCACCCCAGGTACAGGGGGAAGCTTTCTTT CASSLPPQVQGEAFF
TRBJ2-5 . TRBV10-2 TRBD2 TGCGCCAGCAGCCGACTAGCGGGACCTCAAGAGACCCAGTACTTC CASSRLAGPQETQYF
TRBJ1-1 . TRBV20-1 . TGCAGTGCTAGGGAAGTGAACACTGAAGCTTTCTTT CSAREVNTEAFF
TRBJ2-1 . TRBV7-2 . TGTGCCAGCAGCAGAAGGCTGGGGAGCTCCTACAATGAGCAGTTCTTC CASSRRLGSSYNEQFF
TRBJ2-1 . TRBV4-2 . TGTGCCAGCAGCCAAGAAGGAAGGACCGCAGGTTGGCAGTTCTTC CASSQEGRTAGWQFF
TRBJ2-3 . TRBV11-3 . TGTGCCAGCAGCTCTCTGGTGGGGGGACCAGATACGCAGTATTTT CASSSLVGGPDTQYF
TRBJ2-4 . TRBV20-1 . TGCAGTGCTAGAGATGGGGGACCCAAAAACATTCAGTACTTC CSARDGGPKNIQYF
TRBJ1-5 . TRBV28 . TGTGCCAGCAGTTTAGGACGACAGAGTGGCAATCAGCCCCAGCATTTT CASSLGRQSGNQPQHF
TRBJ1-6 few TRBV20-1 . TGCAGTGCTAAGGAGGGAAACTACTATAATTCACCCCTCCACTTT CSAKEGNYYNSPLHF
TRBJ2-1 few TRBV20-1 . TGCAGTGCTAGAGTTTCGACGCCGAACCAGAACAATGAGCAGTTCTTC CSARVSTPNQNNEQFF
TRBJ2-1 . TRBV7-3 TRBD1 TGTGCCAGCAGTCGGACAGGTTCCGACAATGAGCAGTTCTTC CASSRTGSDNEQFF
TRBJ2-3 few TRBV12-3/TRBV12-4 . TGTGCCAGCAGTTTAGCGCTCGGGCAAGATACGCAGTATTTT CASSLALGQDTQYF
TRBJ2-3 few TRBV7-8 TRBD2 TGTGCCAGCAGCTTAGGACTAGCGGAGCATACGCAGTATTTT CASSLGLAEHTQYF
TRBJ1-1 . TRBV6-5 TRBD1 TGTGCCAGCAGTTACTCCCAACAGGGGGAAGCTTTCTTT CASSYSQQGEAFF
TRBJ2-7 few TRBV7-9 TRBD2 TGTGCCAGCAGCCCCGGGCCCACAGACGGGGGGGGCCAGCAGTACTTC CASSPGPTDGGGQQYF
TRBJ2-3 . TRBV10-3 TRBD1 TGTGCCAGCCGGGACAGGGAGGGTCTGGCGCAGTATTTT CASRDREGLAQYF
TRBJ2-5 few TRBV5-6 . TGTGCCAGCAGCTTGGTAGGTGCGGTGGGAGAGACCCAGTACTTC CASSLVGAVGETQYF
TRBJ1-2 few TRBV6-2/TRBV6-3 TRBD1 TGTGCCAGCAGTTACGGGACAGAGTCTAACTATGGCTACACCTTC CASSYGTESNYGYTF
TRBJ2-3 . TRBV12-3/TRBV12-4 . TGTGCCAGCAGTCCCTCGGGGCCAGATACGCAGTATTTT CASSPSGPDTQYF
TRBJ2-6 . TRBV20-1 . TGCAGTGCTAGTCTCCCCGGACAAACTGGGGCCAACGTCCTGACTTTC CSASLPGQTGANVLTF
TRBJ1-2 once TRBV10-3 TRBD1 TGTGCCATCAGTGAGTCTGACAGGGCCTATGGCTACACCTTC CAISESDRAYGYTF
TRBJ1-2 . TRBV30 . TGTGCCTGGATAGGGGGAAATGGCTACACCTTC CAWIGGNGYTF
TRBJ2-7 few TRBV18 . TGTGCCAGCTCACCCTCACCATTTTACGAGCAGTACTTC CASSPSPFYEQYF
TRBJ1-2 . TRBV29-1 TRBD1 TGCAGCGTCGCCAAGGGAGGGGGCGCAAACTATGGCTACACCTTC CSVAKGGGANYGYTF
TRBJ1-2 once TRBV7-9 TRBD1 TGTGCCAGCAGCTTAGCGCAGGACAGGAGCGATGGCTACACCTTC CASSLAQDRSDGYTF
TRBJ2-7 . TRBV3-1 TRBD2 TGTGCCAGCAGCCAAGAGTACGGGAGGGCCGACGAGCAGTACTTC CASSQEYGRADEQYF